What follows describes a single T cell receptor beta chain. This clonotype was observed many times. Its antigen remains unidentified. One base away there is no much larger clone; base qualities are not given. cDNA synthesis used template-switch 5'RACE with a primer carrying a 10-nucleotide random unique molecular identifier tagging each TCR transcript. Each sequencing run produced over 160 million TCR-beta sequences covering 15-18 subjects. Total RNA was extracted with the RNeasy kit. Using the KAPA Real-time Library Amplification kit, TCR-beta VDJ regions were amplified with primers for the TCR constant region and the 5'RACE anchor. A first PCR added sample indexes and Illumina adaptors, after which a second PCR increased the library yield. After Ampure bead purification, the roughly 650 bp TCR product was size-selected on a 2% E-gel SizeSelection system. Before pooling, library quality was checked on a Bioanalyzer, concentration was measured with Qubit, and libraries were quantified with the Kapa Library Quantification kit. Paired-end 2 x 150 bp sequencing of the libraries was performed on an Illumina HiSeq 2500. To increase sequence diversity, about 25-31% phiX was spiked into each library pool. As for how the authors treated the data: Quality-filtered reads were processed with the UMI-based MiGEC pipeline, and over 85% of raw TCR sequences were removed by the MiGEC pipeline during error correction. VDJ genes were aligned to IMGT germline references, and clonotypes were defined by unique CDR3 amino acid sequence plus V-J genes. VDJtools evaluated clonal expansion, Shannon diversity and CDR3 relatedness (CalcPairwiseDistances, ClusterSamples); CLCbio workbench built phylogenetic trees. Using coefficient-of-variation modelling across technical triplicates, the study counted a clone as expanded if it had at least 8 unique UMIs. TCRdb reanalyzed the raw reads on its own, using fastp at Q25 for trimming and MiXCR for clone calling, and kept in-frame beta chains. Here each entry gathers all rows of one CDR3 protein and keeps the most common genes and DNA. V and J calls and clone size were set by TCRdb, not the authors. The sample table contains more than 25,000 distinct CDR3 sequences; only one count was recorded for roughly 25% of them. 30% of the sample is taken by the ten largest.

The data were taken from a study of neurological immune-mediated disorders (dated 2019 in TCRdb). General notes on the study: The study compared peripheral blood TCR-beta repertoires of HTLV-I-associated myelopathy (HAM/TSP) patients, multiple sclerosis patients and healthy controls using UMI-based sequencing. The cohort included roughly 71 subjects: roughly 14 with HAM/TSP, approximately 34 with multiple sclerosis, and about 20 healthy controls. The 95 to 120 TCR-beta libraries included longitudinal samples, technical triplicates and paired sorted CD4+ and CD8+ T-cell subsets alongside PBMC samples. The investigation overall reported the following: Across subjects, expanded clones never shared an identical CDR3 amino acid sequence, which suggests that the TCR-beta repertoires in every group were private. TCR clonal expansion was greatest in HAM/TSP patients and smallest in MS patients, who ranked below even healthy controls.

Trimming at the junction amounts to 0 bases on V and 6 bases on J, and the germline ends lie 19 bases apart. The CDR3 holds 17 amino acids from the cysteine to the phenylalanine. The only DNA kept is the CDR3, 51 bases in frame from the first base. Via the germline V gene, CDR1 is SGDLS and CDR2 YYNGEE. Sorted-subset TCR libraries were prepared from about 1 million sorted CD4+ or CD8+ T cells. Peripheral blood underwent Ficoll-Hypaque density gradient centrifugation to isolate PBMCs, which were then cryopreserved in liquid nitrogen. The study also sequenced paired sorted CD4+ and CD8+ subsets from healthy controls, HAM/TSP patients and MS patients.

The chain couples TRBV9 to TRBJ2-1; the D gene is perhaps TRBD2, from 5 matching bases. The source of this sequence is a man aged 50 to 59 with HTLV-1-associated myelopathy (HAM/TSP). The material sequenced was CD4+ T cells from blood. CDR3 region: CASSVGVASYYVNEQFF. The sequenced DNA is TGTGCCAGCAGCGTAGGGGTAGCGAGCTACTACGTCAATGAGCAGTTCTTC. Where the CDR3 stops, the reference TRBV9 and TRBJ2-1 genes take over; the full variable domain is DSGVTQTPKHLITATGQRVTLRCSPRSGDLSVYWYQQSLDQGLQFLIQYYNGEERAKGNILERFSAQQFPDLHSELNLSSLELGDSALYFCASSVGVASYYVNEQFFGPGTRLTVL.